This T cell receptor (beta chain) was profiled in a study of identical twins. This clonotype was detected a few times. Template switching added a universal primer site, and cDNA bore unique molecular identifiers. TCRdb processed the 5' RACE reads anew with MiXCR; each CDR3 protein has one entry. The table records roughly 280,000 distinct CDR3 sequences, roughly 10% of them present only once. This CDR3 comprises 17 residues. Trimming took 6 bases from V and 0 from J; bases not matched to a gene: 9. These data were also reused for a study on yellow fever vaccine responses in identical twins.

The receptor was derived from a young woman in good health. The sample was CD8+ T cells sorted from blood. The chain employs TRBV12-3 or TRBV12-4 and TRBJ2-2; 8 bases match TRBD1. The CDR3 sequence: CASSKPRTGPNTGELFF. In DNA form, the CDR3 reads TGTGCCAGCAGCAAGCCACGGACAGGGCCGAACACCGGGGAGCTGTTTTTT.